The T cell receptor beta chain described here comes from a study of tumor-infiltrating lymphocytes in localized non-small cell lung cancer. Looking at the study overall: Resected tumor was paired with non-adjacent uninvolved lung from the same patient. The study's findings and limits: Tumors had more T cell infiltration than uninvolved lung, per TCRbeta sequencing and CD3 counts. Not all patients were TCR sequenced, owing to tissue quantity. Each assay used a separate piece of the same tissue.

The J segment lost 4 bases and the V segment lost 3 bases, leaving 8 bases of the junction unmatched. This CDR3 is 14 amino acids long. Germline loops: CDR1 GTSNPN, CDR2 SVGIG (reference sequence). TCRdb's table, derived via immunoSEQ multiplex PCR, lists solely in-frame clones and lacks some. The table includes about 15,000 clones, around 82% detected once. This clone has only a few counts. Its target is unknown. Sample: lung tumor tissue. The chain couples TRBV30 to TRBJ1-2; 7 bases agree with TRBD1. The sequence was collected from a human donor with non-small cell lung cancer. The chain's CDR3 is CAWRGTAATYGYTF. Here the CDR3 DNA reads TGTGCCTGGAGAGGGACAGCCGCAACCTATGGCTACACCTTC.